This T cell receptor (beta chain) originates from a study of blood T cell repertoires in COVID-19. About the research overall: Sources were T cells, B-cell-depleted T cells, or PBMCs; the material itself was cDNA or gDNA.

Participants were aged about 18 to 90 years, lived in around 25 US areas, and enrolled virtually. Participants had their cohort set by participant-reported clinical history. The V gene end was trimmed by 4 bases and the J gene end by 2 bases; junction bases not matched to a gene: 10. Germline values: CDR1 SNHLY, CDR2 FYNNEI. There are 17 residues in the CDR3. This clone was seen only a few times. Original processing methods: The authors estimated nucleated cell counts from reference gene primer amplification. Libraries were prepared by immunoSEQ multiplex PCR; TCRdb keeps only in-frame clonotypes and omits some of them. V and J calls and clone size are given by that table; D and trimming were obtained from the DNA. The sample holds about 470,000 clones; around 90% are singletons and the top ten take approximately 0.7%.

The source is a woman under 30 who had recovered from COVID-19. Sequencing input: PBMCs or T cells enriched from blood (not recorded which). This chain links TRBV2 with TRBJ2-1; 8 bases match TRBD2. The CDR3, as DNA: TGTGCCAGCAGTGGTAGGAGTAGCGGGGAAACCTACAATGAGCAGTTCTTC. Encoded protein: CASSGRSSGETYNEQFF.